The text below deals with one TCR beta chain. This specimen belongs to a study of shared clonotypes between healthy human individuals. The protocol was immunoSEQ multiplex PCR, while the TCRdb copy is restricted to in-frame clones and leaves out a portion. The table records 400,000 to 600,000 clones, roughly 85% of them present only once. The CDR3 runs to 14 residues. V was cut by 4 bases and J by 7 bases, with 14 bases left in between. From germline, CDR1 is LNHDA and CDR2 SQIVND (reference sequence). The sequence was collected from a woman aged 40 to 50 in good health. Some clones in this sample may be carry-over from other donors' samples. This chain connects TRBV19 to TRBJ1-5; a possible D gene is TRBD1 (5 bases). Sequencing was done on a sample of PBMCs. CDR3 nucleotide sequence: TGTGCCAGTAGTACCTTGGGGGGAGAGCAGCCCCAGCATTTT. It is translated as CASSTLGGEQPQHF.